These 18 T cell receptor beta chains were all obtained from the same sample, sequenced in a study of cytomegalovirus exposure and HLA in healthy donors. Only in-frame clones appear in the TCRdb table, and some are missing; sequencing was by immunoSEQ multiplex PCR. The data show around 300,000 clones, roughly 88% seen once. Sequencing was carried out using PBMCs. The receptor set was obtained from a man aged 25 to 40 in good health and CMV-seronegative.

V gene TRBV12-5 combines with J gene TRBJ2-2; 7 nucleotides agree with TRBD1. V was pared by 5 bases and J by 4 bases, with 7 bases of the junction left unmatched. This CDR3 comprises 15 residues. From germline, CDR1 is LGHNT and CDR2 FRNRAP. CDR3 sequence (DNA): TGTGCTAGTGGTGCCCGACAGGGTAGCACCGGGGAGCTGTTTTTT. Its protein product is CASGARQGSTGELFF. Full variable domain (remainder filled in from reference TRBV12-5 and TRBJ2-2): DARVTQTPRHKVTEMGQEVTMRCQPILGHNTVFWYRQTMMQGLELLAYFRNRAPLDDSGMPKDRFSAEMPDATLATLKIQPSEPRDSAVYFCASGARQGSTGELFFGEGSRLTVL.

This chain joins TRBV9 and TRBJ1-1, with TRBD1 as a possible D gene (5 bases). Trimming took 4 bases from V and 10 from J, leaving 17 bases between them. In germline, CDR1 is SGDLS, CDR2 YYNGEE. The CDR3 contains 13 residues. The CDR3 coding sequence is TGTGCCAGCAGCCCCCCTACGGGCGGGGGAGCTTTCTTT. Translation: CASSPPTGGGAFF.

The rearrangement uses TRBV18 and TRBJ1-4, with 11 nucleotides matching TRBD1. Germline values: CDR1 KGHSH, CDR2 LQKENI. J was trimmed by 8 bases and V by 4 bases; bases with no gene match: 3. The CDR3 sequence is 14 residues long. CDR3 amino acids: CASSLGQGGEKLFF. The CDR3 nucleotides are TGTGCCAGCTCACTGGGACAGGGGGGAGAAAAACTGTTTTTT.

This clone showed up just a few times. The CDR3 loop is CASSLDSSFSNQPQHF. Written as DNA, the CDR3 is TGTGCCAGCAGCCTGGACAGCTCCTTTAGCAATCAGCCCCAGCATTTT. This sequence joins TRBV7-9 and TRBJ1-5; weak D call: TRBD1 (6 bases). Germline values: CDR1 SEHNR, CDR2 FQNEAQ (reference sequence). The CDR3 runs 16 residues. V was shortened by 5 bases and J by 0 bases, with 14 bases between the two germline ends.

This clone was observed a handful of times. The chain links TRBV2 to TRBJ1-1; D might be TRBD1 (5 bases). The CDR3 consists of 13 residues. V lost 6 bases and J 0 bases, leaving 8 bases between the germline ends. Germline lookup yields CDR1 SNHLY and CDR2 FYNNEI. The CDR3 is CASSRTMNTEAFF. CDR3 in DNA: TGTGCCAGCAGCCGGACAATGAACACTGAAGCTTTCTTT. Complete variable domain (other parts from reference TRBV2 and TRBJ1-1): EPEVTQTPSHQVTQMGQEVILRCVPISNHLYFYWYRQILGQKVEFLVSFYNNEISEKSEIFDDQFSVERPDGSNFTLKIRSTKLEDSAMYFCASSRTMNTEAFFGQGTRLTVV.

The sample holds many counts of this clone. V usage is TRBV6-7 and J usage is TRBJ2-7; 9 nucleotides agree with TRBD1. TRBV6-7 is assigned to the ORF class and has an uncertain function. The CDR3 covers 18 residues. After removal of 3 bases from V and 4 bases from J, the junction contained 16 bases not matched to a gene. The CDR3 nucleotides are TGTGCCAGCAGTTATTGGGCCTCCGACAGGGGGTGGGTTTACGAGCAGTACTTC. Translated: CASSYWASDRGWVYEQYF.

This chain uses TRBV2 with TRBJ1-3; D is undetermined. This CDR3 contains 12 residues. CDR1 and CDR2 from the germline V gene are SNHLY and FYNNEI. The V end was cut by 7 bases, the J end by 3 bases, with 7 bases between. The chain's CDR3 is CASNRNGNTIYF. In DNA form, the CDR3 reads TGTGCCAGCAACAGAAATGGAAACACCATATATTTT.

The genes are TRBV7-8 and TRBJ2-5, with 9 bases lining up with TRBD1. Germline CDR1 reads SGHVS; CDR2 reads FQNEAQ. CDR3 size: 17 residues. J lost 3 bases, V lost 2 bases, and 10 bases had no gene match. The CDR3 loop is CASSLKGQGVLKETQYF. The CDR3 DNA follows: TGTGCCAGCAGCTTAAAGGGACAGGGCGTCTTAAAAGAGACCCAGTACTTC.

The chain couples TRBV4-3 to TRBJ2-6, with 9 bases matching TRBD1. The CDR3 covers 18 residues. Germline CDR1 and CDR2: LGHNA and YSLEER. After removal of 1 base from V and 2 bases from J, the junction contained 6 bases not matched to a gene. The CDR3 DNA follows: TGCGCCAGCAGCCAAGTGGACAGGGGCCGTCCTGGGGCCAACGTCCTGACTTTC. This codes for CASSQVDRGRPGANVLTF.

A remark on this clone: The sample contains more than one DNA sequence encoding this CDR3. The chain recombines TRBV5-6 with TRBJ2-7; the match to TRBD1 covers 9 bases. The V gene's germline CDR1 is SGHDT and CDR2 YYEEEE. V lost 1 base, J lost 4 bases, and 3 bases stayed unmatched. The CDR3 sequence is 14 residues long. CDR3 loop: CASSLRDRGYEQYF. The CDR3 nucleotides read TGTGCCAGCAGCTTGAGAGACAGGGGGTACGAGCAGTACTTC.

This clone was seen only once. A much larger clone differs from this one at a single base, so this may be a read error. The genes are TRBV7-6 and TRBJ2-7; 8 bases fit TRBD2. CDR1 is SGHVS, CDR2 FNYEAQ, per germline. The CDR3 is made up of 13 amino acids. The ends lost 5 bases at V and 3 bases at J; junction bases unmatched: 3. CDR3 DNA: TGTGCCAGCAGCCCCGGGACTAGCTACGAGCAGTACTTC. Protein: CASSPGTSYEQYF. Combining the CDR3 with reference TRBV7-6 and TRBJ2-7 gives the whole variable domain GAGVSQSPRYKVTKRGQDVALRCDPISGHVSLYWYRQALGQGPEFLTYFNYEAQQDKSGLPNDRFSAERPEGSISTLTIQRTEQRDSAMYRCASSPGTSYEQYFGPGTRLTVT.

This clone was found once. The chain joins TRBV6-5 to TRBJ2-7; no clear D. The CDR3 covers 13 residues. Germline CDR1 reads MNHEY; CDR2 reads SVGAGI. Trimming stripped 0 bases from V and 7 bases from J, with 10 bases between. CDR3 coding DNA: TGTGCCAGCAGTTACTCGCTCAGTTCGGAGCAGTACTTC. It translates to CASSYSLSSEQYF.

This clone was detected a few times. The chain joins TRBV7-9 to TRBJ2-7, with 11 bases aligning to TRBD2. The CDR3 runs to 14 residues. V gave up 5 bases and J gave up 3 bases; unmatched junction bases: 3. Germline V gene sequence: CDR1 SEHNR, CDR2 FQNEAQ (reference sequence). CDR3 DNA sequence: TGTGCCAGCAGCCCTGGGACTAGCGGCTACGAGCAGTACTTC. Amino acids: CASSPGTSGYEQYF.

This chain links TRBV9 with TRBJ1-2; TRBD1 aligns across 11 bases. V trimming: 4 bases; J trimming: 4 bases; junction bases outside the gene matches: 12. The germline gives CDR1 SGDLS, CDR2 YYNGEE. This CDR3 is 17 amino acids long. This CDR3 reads CASSLAPGQGGSYGYTF. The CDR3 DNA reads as TGTGCCAGCAGCTTAGCACCGGGACAGGGGGGCTCCTATGGCTACACCTTC. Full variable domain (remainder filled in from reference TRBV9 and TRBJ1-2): DSGVTQTPKHLITATGQRVTLRCSPRSGDLSVYWYQQSLDQGLQFLIQYYNGEERAKGNILERFSAQQFPDLHSELNLSSLELGDSALYFCASSLAPGQGGSYGYTFGSGTRLTVV.

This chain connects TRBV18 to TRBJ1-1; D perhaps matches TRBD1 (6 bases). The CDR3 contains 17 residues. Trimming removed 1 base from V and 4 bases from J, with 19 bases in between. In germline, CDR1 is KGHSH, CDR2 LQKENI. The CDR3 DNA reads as TGTGCCAGCTCACCACGAACGTTTACCGGGACACTCACTGAAGCTTTCTTT. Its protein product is CASSPRTFTGTLTEAFF.

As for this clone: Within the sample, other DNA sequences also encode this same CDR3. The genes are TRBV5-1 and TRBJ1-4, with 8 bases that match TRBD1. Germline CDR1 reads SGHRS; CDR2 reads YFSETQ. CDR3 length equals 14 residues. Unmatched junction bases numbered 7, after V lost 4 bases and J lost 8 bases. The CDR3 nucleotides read TGCGCCAGCAGCCTAGGACAGGGAGGCGAAAAACTGTTTTTT. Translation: CASSLGQGGEKLFF.

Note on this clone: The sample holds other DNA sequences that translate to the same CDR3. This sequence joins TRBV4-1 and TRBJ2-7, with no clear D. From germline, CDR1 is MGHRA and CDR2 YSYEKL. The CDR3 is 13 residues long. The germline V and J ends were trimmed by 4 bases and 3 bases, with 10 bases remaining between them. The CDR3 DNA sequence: TGCGCCAGCAGCCGCCAGGAAGGCTACGAGCAGTACTTC. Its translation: CASSRQEGYEQYF.

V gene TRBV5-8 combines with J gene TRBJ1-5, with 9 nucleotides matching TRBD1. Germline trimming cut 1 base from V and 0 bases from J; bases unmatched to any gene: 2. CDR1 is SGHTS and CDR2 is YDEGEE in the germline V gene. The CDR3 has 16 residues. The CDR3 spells CASSLTGGFSNQPQHF. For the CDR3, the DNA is TGTGCCAGCAGCTTGACAGGGGGCTTTAGCAATCAGCCCCAGCATTTT.